A selection of T cell receptor beta chains follows, all from one sample in a study of blood T cell repertoires in COVID-19. Profiled with immunoSEQ multiplex PCR; TCRdb holds only in-frame clones, not every one. This table has 130,000 or so clones, around nine tenths appearing once. Sample: peripheral blood. The receptor source for this set is a man in his 70s with active COVID-19. The CDR3 runs from the conserved cysteine through the conserved F or W. The D gene is left open where the match is weak. Expanded clones get a size class; other rows say once, few or many, or leave the size out.

d_gene,j_gene,v_gene,abundance,CDR3nt,CDR3aa
NA,TRBJ2-1,TRBV11-3,NA,TGTGCCAGCAGCTTAGGGAGGGAGGTAAATGAGCAGTTCTTC,CASSLGREVNEQFF
NA,TRBJ1-2,TRBV29-1,few,TGCAGCGTTGAAGGGGAGGGAAAGAGGAGCTATGGCTACACCTTC,CSVEGEGKRSYGYTF
TRBD2,TRBJ2-1,TRBV19,NA,TGTGCCAGTCGGGCTAGCGGGTATAGCTCCTACAATGAGCAGTTCTTC,CASRASGYSSYNEQFF
TRBD1,TRBJ1-1,TRBV2,NA,TGTGCCATCGAGACAGGGCGGCTTGCGACTGAAGCTTTCTTT,CAIETGRLATEAFF
TRBD2,TRBJ2-1,TRBV28,NA,TGTGCCAGCACCCTGGGACTAGCGGTCCGAGAGCAGTTCTTC,CASTLGLAVREQFF
TRBD2,TRBJ2-1,TRBV5-1,few,TGCGCCAGCAGCTTGGTGGTCGGGACTAGCGGGAGTAGGGAGCAGTTCTTC,CASSLVVGTSGSREQFF
NA,TRBJ1-1,TRBV5-1,once,TGCGCCAGCAGCTTGGATCAGGGGAGGAACACTGAAGCTTTCTTT,CASSLDQGRNTEAFF
NA,TRBJ2-5,TRBV28,NA,TGTGCCAGCAGTTTGAACGGGCAAGAGACCCAGTACTTC,CASSLNGQETQYF
TRBD1,TRBJ2-2,TRBV6-5,NA,TGTGCCAGCAGCCTACAGGGGGCGCGAACCGGGGAGCTGTTTTTT,CASSLQGARTGELFF
TRBD2,TRBJ2-1,TRBV6-6,NA,TGTGCCAGCAGTTACGGCCCTAGCGGGAGTAACGAGCAGTTCTTC,CASSYGPSGSNEQFF
NA,TRBJ2-3,TRBV28,NA,TGTGCCAGCAGTTCGCGCCTCCAGGGGAAAAGCACAGATACGCAGTATTTT,CASSSRLQGKSTDTQYF
TRBD2,TRBJ2-7,TRBV30,NA,TGTGCCTGGAGTGGAACCTTAGCGGGAGGCCTAGGGCAGTACTTC,CAWSGTLAGGLGQYF
NA,TRBJ2-2,TRBV15,NA,TGTGCCACCAGCAGAGACCCCGGGGTCGGGGAGCTGTTTTTT,CATSRDPGVGELFF
TRBD1,TRBJ1-2,TRBV4-1,NA,TGCGCCAGCAGCCAACCAGGGACAGGGGGCGGCTACACCTTC,CASSQPGTGGGYTF
TRBD2,TRBJ2-7,TRBV6-1,NA,TGTGCCAGCAGTGAAGGACTAGCGGGAGTCTACGAGCAGTACTTC,CASSEGLAGVYEQYF
TRBD1,TRBJ1-5,TRBV28,NA,TGTGCCAGCAGTCCCCGAGGGACAGGGATACTATCGCCCCAGCATTTT,CASSPRGTGILSPQHF
TRBD1,TRBJ1-1,TRBV7-9,NA,TGTGCCAGCAGCCGACAGGGGGCGGTGAACACTGAAGCTTTCTTT,CASSRQGAVNTEAFF
TRBD1,TRBJ1-4,TRBV3-1/TRBV3-2,NA,TGTGCCAGCAGCCGAGGAACAGGGGGCAGAGGTGAAAAACTGTTTTTT,CASSRGTGGRGEKLFF
NA,TRBJ1-4,TRBV4-3,NA,TGCGCCAGCAGCCAAGAAGCGGGGACATCTAATGAAAAACTGTTTTTT,CASSQEAGTSNEKLFF
NA,TRBJ1-1,TRBV29-1,NA,TGCAGCGTTGGAGTTTCTGAAGCTTTCTTT,CSVGVSEAFF
TRBD2,TRBJ2-1,TRBV25-1,NA,TGTGCCAGCAGTGACCCCGGGACTAGCGGGAGGAATGAGCAGTTCTTC,CASSDPGTSGRNEQFF
NA,TRBJ1-1,TRBV4-1,once,TGCGCCAGCAGCCAATCAACAGGGGAAGCTTTCTTT,CASSQSTGEAFF
NA,TRBJ1-1,TRBV5-1,NA,TGCGCCAGCAGCTCCTCACAGGGATATGAAGCTTTCTTT,CASSSSQGYEAFF
NA,TRBJ2-6,TRBV19,NA,TGTGCCAGTAGTCCATCGGCTGGGGCCAACGTCCTGACTTTC,CASSPSAGANVLTF
NA,TRBJ1-2,TRBV28,NA,TGTGCCAGCAGTCAAACGGGGCTAGAGGCGGGAGGCTACACCTTC,CASSQTGLEAGGYTF
NA,TRBJ2-1,TRBV3-1/TRBV3-2,NA,TGTGCCAGCAGCCAGGGAGGTTACAGCTCCTACAATGAGCAGTTCTTC,CASSQGGYSSYNEQFF